One T cell receptor (beta chain) is described in this entry. Antigen unknown. The source of the sample is a study of monozygotic twins with inflammatory bowel disease. Findings of the study overall: The co-twins with IBD showed lower TCRbeta diversity (inverse Simpson) than their healthy siblings. Patient-specific immunosuppressive treatments may have made repertoires more variable.

For each CDR3 protein, TCRdb gives one entry from its re-call of the 5' RACE reads, without DNA. With about 150,000 distinct CDR3 sequences in the sample, the ten largest clones hold approximately 1.2%. The V gene's germline CDR1 is SGHKS and CDR2 YYEKEE (reference sequence). The CDR3 loop spans 14 amino acids. Sample: blood. The chain carries TRBV5-5 and TRBJ2-7; TCRdb gives TRBD2 as the D gene, but with no DNA this cannot be confirmed. The source of this sequence is a human donor with ulcerative colitis or Crohn's disease, or a healthy co-twin of an affected twin (not recorded which). The CDR3 here is CASSLTGPPYEQYF.